This T cell receptor beta chain was sequenced in a study of blood T cell repertoires in COVID-19. Study details: From T cells, B-cell-depleted T cells, or PBMCs came the material, which was cDNA or gDNA.

Produced via immunoSEQ multiplex PCR; TCRdb's table is partial and in-frame only. Among about 500,000 clones listed, approximately 88% were seen once. There are 16 residues in the CDR3. V was cut by 0 bases and J by 6 bases, with 17 bases left in between. Germline loops: CDR1 SGHRS, CDR2 YFSETQ. This clone was observed once. The sequence derives from a woman aged 45-65 years with COVID-19, enrolled during active disease. This chain joins TRBV5-1 and TRBJ2-3; unclear D gene. Sequenced sample: peripheral blood. The CDR3 nucleotides are TGCGCCAGCAGCTTGGGAGGCCTAGTGATGATGGATACGCAGTATTTT. This gives the protein CASSLGGLVMMDTQYF. Variable domain in full (rest from reference TRBV5-1 and TRBJ2-3): KAGVTQTPRYLIKTRGQQVTLSCSPISGHRSVSWYQQTPGQGLQFLFEYFSETQRNKGNFPGRFSGRQFSNSRSEMNVSTLELGDSALYLCASSLGGLVMMDTQYFGPGTRLTVL.